Presented here are 32 T cell receptor beta chains from one specimen sequenced in a study of cytomegalovirus exposure and HLA in healthy donors. PCR amplification relied on 60 Vbeta primers (plus 13 Jbeta primers). TCRdb's copy holds only in-frame clones and misses some; the assay was immunoSEQ multiplex PCR. Of about 100,000 clones in the sample, 60% to 80% were seen once. The sample comprised PBMCs. Receptors originate from a male donor in good health and CMV-seropositive.

This chain connects TRBV28 to TRBJ2-5, with D possibly being TRBD2 (5 bases). The J call may be wrong; the DNA end is better matched by TRBJ2-7. Germline CDR1 is MDHEN and CDR2 is SYDVKM. This CDR3 spans 15 amino acids. The CDR3 sequence is CASSPAGLTGSEQYF. In DNA, the CDR3 is TGTGCCAGCAGTCCCGCCGGACTGACCGGATCCGAGCAGTACTTC.

The rearrangement uses TRBV15 and TRBJ2-2; no reliable D call. Looked up from germline, CDR1 is LNHNV and CDR2 is YYDKDF (reference sequence). V shed 0 bases and J shed 1 base, with 6 bases lying between them. The CDR3 covers 15 residues. CDR3 sequence reads: CATSRDRRNTGELFF. The CDR3 DNA is TGTGCCACCAGCAGAGATCGTCGGAACACCGGGGAGCTGTTTTTT. Filled out from reference TRBV15 and TRBJ2-2, the complete variable domain reads DAMVIQNPRYQVTQFGKPVTLSCSQTLNHNVMYWYQQKSSQAPKLLFHYYDKDFNNEADTPDNFQSRRPNTSFCFLDIRSPGLGDTAMYLCATSRDRRNTGELFFGEGSRLTVL.

This chain joins TRBV5-1 and TRBJ2-5, with D perhaps matching TRBD1 (6 bases). V lost 0 bases and J lost 3, with 12 bases in between. CDR3 length: 15 amino acids. Germline V CDR1 and CDR2: SGHRS, YFSETQ. This CDR3 is CASSLAGDRKETQYF. CDR3 nucleotides: TGCGCCAGCAGCTTGGCCGGAGACAGGAAAGAGACCCAGTACTTC.

This chain joins TRBV19 and TRBJ1-1, with TRBD1 matching over 8 bases. The germline CDR1 and CDR2 sequences are LNHDA and SQIVND (reference sequence). The CDR3 spans 15 residues. J lost 3 bases, V lost 5 bases, and 8 bases had no gene match. The CDR3 protein is CASSADRVRDTEAFF. CDR3 nucleotide sequence: TGTGCCAGTAGTGCGGACAGGGTCCGGGACACTGAAGCTTTCTTT.

This clone occurred a few times. CDR3 residues: CASSSTGVIGNEQYF. Here the CDR3 DNA reads TGTGCCAGCAGTTCTACAGGGGTAATCGGTAACGAGCAGTACTTC. The chain is built from TRBV28 and TRBJ2-7; 7 bases match TRBD1. The V gene's germline CDR1 is MDHEN and CDR2 SYDVKM. This CDR3 is 15 amino acids long. After removal of 4 bases from V and 5 bases from J, the junction contained 11 bases not matched to a gene.

This clone is a singleton in its sample. This chain joins TRBV29-1 and TRBJ2-2; D is perhaps TRBD1 (6 bases). V was trimmed by 3 bases and J by 4 bases, leaving 9 bases between them. The germline V gene has CDR1 SQVTM and CDR2 ANQGSEA. The CDR3 has 13 amino acids. The CDR3 here is CSVDSQGTGELFF. The CDR3 bases are TGCAGCGTTGACTCACAGGGCACCGGGGAGCTGTTTTTT.

The chain is built from TRBV7-3 and TRBJ2-3, with D possibly matching TRBD1 (6 bases). The CDR3 runs 15 residues. Germline V lookup: CDR1 SGHTA, CDR2 FQGTGA. Trimming removed 5 bases from V and 1 base from J, with 13 bases in between. As DNA, the CDR3 is TGTGCCAGCAGCACAGGGTCCGTCGGCACAGATACGCAGTATTTT. Protein product: CASSTGSVGTDTQYF. The complete variable domain, with remaining parts taken from reference TRBV7-3 and TRBJ2-3, reads GAGVSQTPSNKVTEKGKYVELRCDPISGHTALYWYRQSLGQGPEFLIYFQGTGAADDSGLPNDRFFAVRPEGSVSTLKIQRTERGDSAVYLCASSTGSVGTDTQYFGPGTRLTVL.

In its sample, this clone was seen a few times. This CDR3 is CASSLRLAGTYNEQFF. CDR3 sequence (DNA): TGTGCCAGCAGTTTGCGGCTAGCGGGAACCTACAATGAGCAGTTCTTC. V gene TRBV27 combines with J gene TRBJ2-1, with 9 bases matching TRBD2. This CDR3 comprises 16 residues. V trimming: 3 bases; J trimming: 2 bases; junction bases outside the gene matches: 5. Germline assignment: CDR1 MNHEY and CDR2 SMNVEV (reference sequence).

This clone was found a few times. This sequence joins TRBV6-6 and TRBJ1-1; TRBD1 aligns across 9 bases. The CDR3 is 14 amino acids. J lost 5 bases, V lost 6 bases, and 7 bases had no gene match. Per the germline V gene, CDR1 is MNHNY and CDR2 is SVGAGI (reference sequence). The CDR3 reads CASRPRQGETEAFF. The DNA of the CDR3 is TGTGCCAGCAGGCCACGACAGGGGGAGACTGAAGCTTTCTTT.

This clone occurred once. The V gene is TRBV10-3, the J gene TRBJ2-2; TRBD1 aligns across 8 bases. The CDR3 sequence is 15 residues long. With 2 bases clipped from V and 5 bases from J, the junction kept 4 bases outside the gene matches. Germline-derived CDR1 and CDR2 are ENHRY and SYGVKD. CDR3 amino acids: CAISEDRGYTGELFF. In DNA form, the CDR3 reads TGTGCCATCAGTGAGGACAGGGGATATACCGGGGAGCTGTTTTTT.

This clone has a single count. This chain links TRBV18 with TRBJ2-1, with 7 bases fitting TRBD2. CDR1 KGHSH and CDR2 LQKENI come from the germline V gene. With 6 bases clipped from V and 8 bases from J, the junction kept 16 bases outside the gene matches. This CDR3 has 16 residues. The CDR3: CASSTGGGGPYDEQFF. Here the CDR3 DNA reads TGTGCCAGCTCCACCGGCGGGGGAGGGCCTTACGATGAGCAGTTCTTC.

This clone was found once. The rearrangement uses TRBV5-1 and TRBJ1-1; D possibly corresponds to TRBD1 (5 bases). The V and J ends lost 0 bases and 1 base respectively, with 10 bases between them. The germline V gene encodes CDR1 SGHRS and CDR2 YFSETQ. The CDR3 runs 15 residues. CDR3 protein: CASSLGDGGNTEAFF. CDR3 nucleotide sequence: TGCGCCAGCAGCTTGGGGGACGGGGGGAACACTGAAGCTTTCTTT.

The chain employs TRBV25-1 and TRBJ2-7; TRBD1 matches at 10 bases. This CDR3 is 15 amino acids long. Trimming cost V 4 bases and J 4 bases; bases outside gene matches: 7. Germline CDR1 is MGHDK and CDR2 is SYGVNS. CDR3 sequence (DNA): TGTGCCAGCAGTGCGTGGACAGGGGGAGGGTACGAGCAGTACTTC. Translation gives CASSAWTGGGYEQYF.

The chain carries TRBV7-9 and TRBJ2-1; perhaps TRBD2 as D (5 bases). V was pared by 0 bases and J by 6 bases, with 18 bases between. CDR1 is SEHNR, CDR2 FQNEAQ, per germline (reference sequence). This CDR3 contains 17 residues. CDR3 coding DNA: TGTGCCAGCAGCTTAGCTAGGATCGGGTTCGGAGGCAATGAGCAGTTCTTC. Its translation: CASSLARIGFGGNEQFF.

This clone showed up just once. The V call is TRBV5-5, the J call TRBJ1-5, with 7 bases aligning to TRBD1. Germline loops: CDR1 SGHKS, CDR2 YYEKEE (reference sequence). V gave up 5 bases and J gave up 5 bases; unmatched junction bases: 10. CDR3 length: 15 amino acids. Written as DNA, the CDR3 is TGTGCCAGCAGTCTCAGTGGGGACAGATATCAGCCCCAGCATTTT. Its translation: CASSLSGDRYQPQHF.

This clone was detected a few times. The V call is TRBV18, the J call TRBJ1-4; 8 bases line up with TRBD1. The germline CDR1 and CDR2 sequences are KGHSH and LQKENI. The CDR3 has 13 amino acids. V lost 6 bases to trimming and J lost 11 bases; unmatched junction nucleotides: 8. The CDR3 DNA reads as TGTGCCAGCTCCAACCGGACAGGGTCGAAACTGTTTTTT. Protein product: CASSNRTGSKLFF.

This chain links TRBV4-1 with TRBJ2-7; TRBD1 matches 8 bases. Germline lookup yields CDR1 MGHRA and CDR2 YSYEKL. J was trimmed by 4 bases and V by 1 base; bases with no gene match: 15. The CDR3 sequence is 18 residues long. CDR3 sequence (DNA): TGCGCCAGCAGCCAAGTTACGGGGGCTTGGGACAGGACTTACGAGCAGTACTTC. It specifies CASSQVTGAWDRTYEQYF.

The genes are TRBV4-2 and TRBJ2-1, with TRBD2 matching over 8 bases. V trimming: 4 bases; J trimming: 5 bases; junction bases outside the gene matches: 4. This CDR3 spans 14 amino acids. Germline-derived CDR1 and CDR2 are LGHNA and YNFKEQ. DNA for the CDR3: TGTGCCAGCAGCCGCGGGGGGCTCAACAATGAGCAGTTCTTC. Translation: CASSRGGLNNEQFF.

The V and J genes are TRBV12-2 and TRBJ2-7; the D call of TRBD2 is as the table states it, not checked on the DNA. TRBV12-2 is designated a pseudogene. The CDR3 length is 15 residues. This chain's CDR3 is CASRQVEGGVGEQYF. The CDR3 DNA is TGTGCAAGTCGCCAAGTCGAGGGGGGGGTAGGGGAGCAGTACTTC.

The rearrangement joins TRBV21-1 to TRBJ1-2; the D call TRBD1 from the table was never checked on the DNA. TRBV21-1 represents a pseudogene. The CDR3 consists of 15 residues. CDR3 region: CASSSLVGANYGYTF. The CDR3 DNA reads TGTGCCAGCAGCTCCCTCGTAGGGGCGAACTATGGCTACACCTTC.

Regarding this clone: Other DNA sequences in this specimen translate into the identical CDR3. The chain couples TRBV7-9 to TRBJ1-5; 9 nucleotides align to TRBD1. This CDR3 has 14 amino acids. Trimming removed 3 bases from V and 4 bases from J; junction bases left unmatched: 1. Germline V gives CDR1 SEHNR, CDR2 FQNEAQ (reference sequence). CDR3 DNA sequence: TGTGCCAGCAGCTTGGGACAGGGAAATCAGCCCCAGCATTTT. It specifies CASSLGQGNQPQHF.

The chain carries TRBV28 and TRBJ2-7; D is possibly TRBD2 (6 bases). Germline V gene lookup returns CDR1 MDHEN and CDR2 SYDVKM. V lost 6 bases and J lost 0, with 12 bases in between. The CDR3 contains 14 residues. In nucleotides, the CDR3 is TGTGCCAGCAGGACTTGGGGGGTCTCCTACGAGCAGTACTTC. It specifies CASRTWGVSYEQYF.

V usage is TRBV19 and J usage is TRBJ2-2, with 9 bases aligning to TRBD2. V lost 3 bases and J lost 4; bases outside the gene matches: 3. This CDR3 has 15 residues. The germline gives CDR1 LNHDA, CDR2 SQIVND (reference sequence). CDR3 nucleotides: TGTGCCAGTAGTATCTTAGCGGGAGCCACCGGGGAGCTGTTTTTT. Protein sequence: CASSILAGATGELFF.

J is TRBJ2-5 and V is TRBV11-2; 7 bases are shared with TRBD2. Germline values: CDR1 SGHAT, CDR2 FQNNGV. CDR3 length: 17 residues. V shed 5 bases and J 5 bases; nucleotides not matched to a gene: 17. CDR3 nucleotides: TGTGCCAGCAGCCTTTCTCGCTCGCGCGGGAGTCAGGAGACCCAGTACTTC. It encodes CASSLSRSRGSQETQYF.

The CDR3 region is CASSFGLGTDTQYF. CDR3 coding DNA: TGCGCCAGCAGCTTTGGTTTAGGCACAGATACGCAGTATTTT. The rearrangement joins TRBV5-1 to TRBJ2-3; D not certain. The V end lost 2 bases, the J end lost 1 base, and 8 bases lay between the germline ends. The CDR3 runs 14 residues. Germline V gene sequence: CDR1 SGHRS, CDR2 YFSETQ.

This clone has more than one count but fewer than ten. DNA of the CDR3: TGCGCCAGCAGCACGACTAGCGGGAGTTTTAATGAGCAGTTCTTC. Amino acid sequence: CASSTTSGSFNEQFF. The rearrangement joins TRBV5-1 to TRBJ2-1; the match to TRBD2 covers 12 bases. The CDR3 covers 15 residues. V was clipped by 4 bases and J by 7 bases; unmatched bases: 6. Per germline, CDR1 SGHRS and CDR2 YFSETQ.

The CDR3 bases are TGTGCCACCAACGTCCTACAGGGTGGGGTAGATCCCTACGAGCAGTACTTC. It translates to CATNVLQGGVDPYEQYF. V usage is TRBV19 and J usage is TRBJ2-7; tentatively, D is TRBD1 (6 bases). CDR1 and CDR2 (germline): LNHDA, SQIVND (reference sequence). V lost 10 bases and J 2 bases, leaving 27 bases between the germline ends. The CDR3 is 17 amino acids.

The chain links TRBV18 to TRBJ2-7; a possible D gene is TRBD1 (6 bases). The CDR3 totals 16 residues. Trimming left V 2 bases short and J 0 bases short, with 14 bases between. Germline V CDR1 and CDR2: KGHSH, LQKENI. This CDR3 reads CASSPRRQGYSYEQYF. In DNA form, the CDR3 reads TGTGCCAGCTCACCAAGGAGGCAGGGGTACTCCTACGAGCAGTACTTC.

J is TRBJ2-7 and V is TRBV27; D ambiguous. The CDR3 runs 15 residues. Trimming took 5 bases from V and 2 from J, leaving 16 bases between them. Germline V gene sequence: CDR1 MNHEY, CDR2 SMNVEV (reference sequence). The CDR3, as DNA: TGTGCCAGCAGTCCCCTCAGGCCCCAGGCCTACGAGCAGTACTTC. Amino acids: CASSPLRPQAYEQYF.

The rearrangement joins TRBV5-4 to TRBJ2-1, with D perhaps matching TRBD2 (6 bases). Trimming cost V 0 bases and J 7 bases, with 11 bases left between them. Germline CDR1 is SGHNT and CDR2 is YYREEE (reference sequence). The CDR3 loop spans 14 amino acids. In nucleotides, the CDR3 is TGTGCCAGCAGCTTGGGCGGGCGGGAAAATGAGCAGTTCTTC. This codes for CASSLGGRENEQFF.

This clone came up a few times. The CDR3 region has the DNA TGTGCCAGCAGCTTGGGGGCCTCTGGGGAGCAGTACTTC. Its translation: CASSLGASGEQYF. The rearrangement uses TRBV5-4 and TRBJ2-7; D gene unclear. Germline V gene data show CDR1 as SGHNT and CDR2 as YYREEE (reference sequence). The length of the CDR3 is 13 residues. Trimming shortened V by 0 bases and J by 7 bases, and 11 bases separated the two germline ends.

The chain couples TRBV7-3 to TRBJ2-3, with D unresolved. V was shortened by 0 bases and J by 6 bases, with 7 bases between the two germline ends. The germline CDR1 and CDR2 sequences are SGHTA and FQGTGA. The CDR3 sequence is 13 residues long. The CDR3 sequence is CASSLTVRDTQYF. The CDR3 DNA reads as TGTGCCAGCAGCTTAACCGTCCGGGATACGCAGTATTTT.